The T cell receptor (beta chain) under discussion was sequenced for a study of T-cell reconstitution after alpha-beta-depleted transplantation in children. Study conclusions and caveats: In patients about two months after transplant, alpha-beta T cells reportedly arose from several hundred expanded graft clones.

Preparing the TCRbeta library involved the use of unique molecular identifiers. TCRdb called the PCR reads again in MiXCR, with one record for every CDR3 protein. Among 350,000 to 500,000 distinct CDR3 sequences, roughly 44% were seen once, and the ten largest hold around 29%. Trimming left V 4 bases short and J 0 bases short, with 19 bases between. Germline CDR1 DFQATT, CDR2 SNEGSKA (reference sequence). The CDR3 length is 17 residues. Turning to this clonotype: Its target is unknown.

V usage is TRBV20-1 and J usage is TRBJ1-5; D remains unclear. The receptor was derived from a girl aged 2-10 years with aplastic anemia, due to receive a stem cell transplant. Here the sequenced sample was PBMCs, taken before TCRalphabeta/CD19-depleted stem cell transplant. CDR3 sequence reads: CSAIPGRAVYSNQPQHF. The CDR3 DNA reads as TGCAGTGCTATACCTGGGAGGGCAGTCTATAGCAATCAGCCCCAGCATTTT.